One sample yielded the 25 T cell receptor beta chains listed below, sequenced in a study of cytomegalovirus exposure and HLA in healthy donors. Method: immunoSEQ multiplex PCR; TCRdb's copy keeps in-frame clones and lacks some. The sample includes hundreds of thousands of clones, 65% to 85% of them seen just once. The sample was PBMCs. The origin of the receptors is a woman aged 25 to 39 in good health and CMV-seropositive.

This chain connects TRBV19 to TRBJ1-5; TRBD1 might be the D (6 bases). This CDR3 region has 14 residues. Trimming left V 4 bases short and J 4 bases short, with 11 bases between. Germline CDR1 reads LNHDA; CDR2 reads SQIVND (reference sequence). The CDR3, as DNA: TGTGCCAGTAGTACGCAGGGGCGTAATCAGCCCCAGCATTTT. This encodes CASSTQGRNQPQHF.

The J gene is TRBJ2-7, the V gene TRBV5-6; tentative D call: TRBD1 (5 bases). The germline V and J ends were trimmed by 4 bases and 2 bases, with 13 bases remaining between them. The CDR3 length is 14 residues. CDR1 is SGHDT and CDR2 is YYEEEE in the germline V gene. In nucleotides, the CDR3 is TGTGCCAGCAGCCTCTCAGGGCTTCCCTACGAGCAGTACTTC. Translation: CASSLSGLPYEQYF.

V gene TRBV6-5 combines with J gene TRBJ1-1; D call uncertain. Trimming removed 5 bases from V and 5 bases from J, with 12 bases in between. Germline CDR1 reads MNHEY; CDR2 reads SVGAGI. The CDR3 consists of 13 residues. Here the CDR3 DNA reads TGTGCCAGCAGTACTGACAAGCGGACTGAAGCTTTCTTT. As protein: CASSTDKRTEAFF.

This clone occurred a few times. The CDR3 is CASSVDRLNYGYTF. The CDR3 bases are TGTGCCAGCAGTGTCGACAGGTTGAACTATGGCTACACCTTC. The V call is TRBV27, the J call TRBJ1-2, with TRBD1 as a possible D gene (6 bases). V was shortened by 5 bases and J by 2 bases, with 12 bases between the two germline ends. CDR3 length: 14 amino acids. The germline gives CDR1 MNHEY, CDR2 SMNVEV (reference sequence).

The chain uses TRBV29-1 and TRBJ2-7, with D tentatively TRBD1 (6 bases). The CDR3 is 12 amino acids. V lost 3 bases and J lost 4, with 10 bases in between. In germline, CDR1 is SQVTM, CDR2 ANQGSEA. The CDR3 nucleotides are TGCAGCGTTGAGGGGGCAAAGTACGAGCAGTACTTC. The encoded protein is CSVEGAKYEQYF.

In its sample, this clone was seen a few times. This rearrangement joins TRBV10-1 to TRBJ2-7; tentatively, D is TRBD2 (6 bases). The CDR3 sequence is 13 residues long. The germline CDR1 and CDR2 sequences are WNHNN and SYGVQD (reference sequence). V was trimmed by 2 bases and J by 3 bases, leaving 8 bases between them. The CDR3 is CASSEGLSYEQYF. In nucleotides, the CDR3 is TGCGCCAGCAGTGAGGGACTAAGCTACGAGCAGTACTTC.

The genes are TRBV15 and TRBJ2-7; D unresolved. This CDR3 has 14 amino acids. Trimming removed 0 bases at V and 2 bases at J, with 8 bases between. Germline loops: CDR1 LNHNV, CDR2 YYDKDF (reference sequence). CDR3 nucleotides: TGTGCCACCAGCAGAGAGACAAGGACCTACGAGCAGTACTTC. Translation gives CATSRETRTYEQYF.

The DNA for the CDR3 is TGTGCCAGCAGCTGGACAGGGGAGTATCACGAGCAGTACTTC. This encodes CASSWTGEYHEQYF. V gene TRBV14 combines with J gene TRBJ2-7; 9 positions match TRBD1. CDR3 length: 14 residues. Germline V gene sequence: CDR1 SGHDN, CDR2 FVKESK. J lost 5 bases, V lost 5 bases, and 7 bases had no gene match.

This clone was seen only once. The chain links TRBV5-1 to TRBJ2-1, with D unresolved. With 1 base removed from V and 8 bases from J, the gap between germline ends came to 7 bases. This CDR3 has 12 residues. Germline CDR1 SGHRS, CDR2 YFSETQ. The DNA of the CDR3 is TGCGCCAGCAGCTTGCCAGGAGATGAGCAGTTCTTC. Its translation is CASSLPGDEQFF.

To note about this clone: One end of the junction is discordant with germline, which a read error may explain. The genes are TRBV28 and TRBJ1-2, with 10 bases matching TRBD1. CDR1 is MDHEN, CDR2 SYDVKM, per germline. This CDR3 has 16 amino acids. This chain's CDR3 is CASTPMRTGGNFGYTF. The CDR3, as DNA: TGTGCCAGCACCCCTATGAGGACAGGGGGTAACTTTGGCTACACCTTC.

J is TRBJ2-7 and V is TRBV6-5, with D perhaps TRBD1 or TRBD2 (6 bases each). This CDR3 has 14 residues. Germline CDR1 reads MNHEY; CDR2 reads SVGAGI. Trimming shortened V by 5 bases and J by 0 bases, and 11 bases separated the two germline ends. The CDR3 loop is CASSTGAVSYEQYF. CDR3 DNA sequence: TGTGCCAGCAGTACGGGGGCAGTCTCCTACGAGCAGTACTTC.

CDR3 protein: CASSPWVLGLDTGELFF. As DNA, the CDR3 is TGTGCCAGCTCACCATGGGTCTTAGGTCTGGACACCGGGGAGCTGTTTTTT. The chain employs TRBV18 and TRBJ2-2, with D uncertain. V lost 2 bases to trimming and J lost 3 bases, with 16 bases between them. CDR1 and CDR2 (germline): KGHSH, LQKENI. The CDR3 has 17 residues.

The V and J genes are TRBV6-5 and TRBJ1-1; tentatively, D is TRBD1 (5 bases). The CDR3 is 14 amino acids. V was cut by 2 bases and J by 5 bases, with 12 bases left in between. Germline CDR1 MNHEY, CDR2 SVGAGI. The CDR3 sequence: CASSYKIGETEAFF. In DNA, the CDR3 is TGTGCCAGCAGTTACAAAATAGGGGAGACTGAAGCTTTCTTT.

The chain combines TRBV27 with TRBJ2-3; D unclear. The CDR3 is 12 amino acids. Trimming took 5 bases from V and 1 from J, leaving 4 bases between them. Per the germline V gene, CDR1 is MNHEY and CDR2 is SMNVEV (reference sequence). CDR3 coding DNA: TGTGCCAGCAGTCCTCGCACAGATACGCAGTATTTT. Translation: CASSPRTDTQYF.

This clone appeared a few times. The chain employs TRBV7-9 and TRBJ1-2; D remains unclear. The CDR3 runs to 13 residues. V lost 5 bases, J lost 8 bases, and 15 bases lay in between. Germline CDR1 reads SEHNR; CDR2 reads FQNEAQ (reference sequence). The CDR3 DNA sequence: TGTGCCAGCAGCGGGTTGGATGTATCCGGCTACACCTTC. Its protein is CASSGLDVSGYTF.

This chain uses TRBV30 with TRBJ2-2; tentative D call: TRBD2 (5 bases). The germline V gene encodes CDR1 GTSNPN and CDR2 SVGIG (reference sequence). V dropped 3 bases and J dropped 3 bases, with 14 bases sitting between them. This CDR3 is 15 amino acids long. This chain's CDR3 is CAWRNSARDTGELFF. The CDR3 coding sequence is TGTGCCTGGAGGAATAGCGCTAGGGACACCGGGGAGCTGTTTTTT.

The chain uses TRBV27 and TRBJ1-2; maybe TRBD1 (6 bases). The CDR3 runs 15 residues. The germline V gene encodes CDR1 MNHEY and CDR2 SMNVEV (reference sequence). The ends were cut back, 6 bases at V and 2 bases at J, with 16 bases in the middle. CDR3 DNA sequence: TGTGCCAGCAGGAAACAGGGAACGCGGAACTATGGCTACACCTTC. Translating it yields CASRKQGTRNYGYTF.

The V call is TRBV10-3, the J call TRBJ2-7; no firm D call. Germline V lookup: CDR1 ENHRY, CDR2 SYGVKD. The length of the CDR3 is 11 residues. Deletions cut 10 bases from V and 2 bases from J, with 9 bases between. The CDR3 reads CATPATYEQYF. The CDR3 DNA is TGTGCCACCCCGGCAACCTACGAGCAGTACTTC.

V gene TRBV28 combines with J gene TRBJ2-3; 9 nucleotides align to TRBD1. V dropped 11 bases and J dropped 1; count of bases not matched to a gene: 4. The CDR3 is 13 residues long. Germline V gene sequence: CDR1 MDHEN, CDR2 SYDVKM. DNA of the CDR3: TGTGCCGGCCGGGACAGGGGCACAGATACGCAGTATTTT. It codes for CAGRDRGTDTQYF. The complete variable domain, with remaining parts taken from reference TRBV28 and TRBJ2-3, reads DVKVTQSSRYLVKRTGEKVFLECVQDMDHENMFWYRQDPGLGLRLIYFSYDVKMKEKGDIPEGYSVSREKKERFSLILESASTNQTSMYLCAGRDRGTDTQYFGPGTRLTVL.

V is TRBV5-1 and J is TRBJ2-7; D possibly corresponds to TRBD2 (6 bases). The CDR3 runs 15 residues. V was clipped by 1 base and J by 0 bases, with 11 bases between them. The germline V gene encodes CDR1 SGHRS and CDR2 YFSETQ. The CDR3 nucleotides are TGCGCCAGCAGCTTGAGGCGGGATTCCTCCTACGAGCAGTACTTC. Protein product: CASSLRRDSSYEQYF.

The rearrangement uses TRBV27 and TRBJ2-1; 8 bases map to TRBD2. Losses at the gene ends were 5 bases for V and 5 bases for J; bases not matched to a gene: 11. CDR1 is MNHEY and CDR2 is SMNVEV in the germline V gene (reference sequence). This CDR3 spans 16 amino acids. CDR3 sequence (DNA): TGTGCCAGCAGTACCGAACTAGCGGAAATTAACAATGAGCAGTTCTTC. Protein: CASSTELAEINNEQFF.

V and J are TRBV30 and TRBJ2-5; 7 positions match TRBD2. The V gene's germline CDR1 is GTSNPN and CDR2 SVGIG (reference sequence). With V trimmed by 1 base and J by 5 bases, 13 bases remained unmatched. This CDR3 region has 16 residues. In DNA form, the CDR3 reads TGTGCCTGGAGTGCGGGGGGACCGGGACTAAGGGAGACCCAGTACTTC. It yields the protein CAWSAGGPGLRETQYF. Looking up the rest from reference TRBV30 and TRBJ2-5 gives the full variable domain: SQTIHQWPATLVQPVGSPLSLECTVEGTSNPNLYWYRQAAGRGLQLLFYSVGIGQISSEVPQNLSASRPQDRQFILSSKKLLLSDSGFYLCAWSAGGPGLRETQYFGPGTRLLVL.

The J gene is TRBJ2-3, the V gene TRBV6-5, with D hard to call. The CDR3 is 12 residues long. Germline V lookup: CDR1 MNHEY, CDR2 SVGAGI. V was clipped by 6 bases and J by 10 bases, with 14 bases between them. The CDR3 sequence: CASRREETAQYF. The CDR3 DNA reads as TGTGCCAGCAGAAGGGAAGAGACGGCGCAGTATTTT.

V and J are TRBV30 and TRBJ1-1, with D perhaps TRBD1 (6 bases). With 4 bases removed from V and 4 bases from J, the gap between germline ends came to 16 bases. CDR1 and CDR2 from the germline V gene are GTSNPN and SVGIG (reference sequence). The CDR3 totals 14 residues. This chain's CDR3 is CAWTTGGAGTEAFF. DNA for the CDR3: TGTGCCTGGACCACGGGGGGCGCCGGCACTGAAGCTTTCTTT.

This chain joins TRBV28 and TRBJ2-1, with 7 bases that match TRBD2. This CDR3 comprises 13 residues. Germline loops: CDR1 MDHEN, CDR2 SYDVKM. J gave up 8 bases and V 8 bases, and 9 bases lay outside the gene matches. The CDR3 reads CASLGTILYEQFF. CDR3 DNA sequence: TGTGCCAGCCTTGGGACTATTCTATATGAGCAGTTCTTC.